This T cell receptor (beta chain) was sequenced for a study of vaccination and CD4 T cells after COVID-19. At the level of the study: The convalescent population consisted of six males and four females, two of whom were of Hispanic ethnicity. Overlapping spike peptides of SARS-CoV-2, HCoV-NL63, HCoV-OC43 and HCoV-229E were used, and cells were stimulated with them. Each post-COVID sample was drawn after diagnosis, and the median interval was 101 days (range 35 to 161).

Sequencing of DNA taken from cultured CD4+ T cells relied on the Oncomine TCR Beta short-read assay. TCRdb re-analysed the PCR reads in MiXCR, keeping a single row per CDR3 protein. This repertoire shows fewer than 20,000 distinct CDR3 sequences, less than 65% found once; its top ten account for about 13%. The CDR3 has 14 residues. The junction had 5 bases not matched to a gene; V was cut back by 10 bases and J by 1 base. Described treatment: approximately 10-day PBMC culture with coronavirus spike peptide pools or control peptides (ViraFEST assay). Investigators isolated CD4+ T cells by negative selection after approximately 9 days of culture. About this clonotype: What it binds is unknown.

This rearrangement joins TRBV12-3 or TRBV12-4 to TRBJ2-2; 8 bases align to TRBD2. The sequence was collected from a human donor who had recovered from COVID-19. Sequencing was carried out using CD4+ T cells from blood, cultured in vitro. Here the CDR3 DNA reads TGTGCCACCGTCGGGAGGGAGAACACCGGGGAGCTGTTTTTT. Its protein product is CATVGRENTGELFF.